Following are 20 T cell receptor beta chains from one sample sequenced in a study of cytomegalovirus exposure and HLA in healthy donors. Here immunoSEQ multiplex PCR was the method, and the copy in TCRdb shows in-frame clones only, minus some. The table shows approximately 88,000 clones, with roughly 83% occurring only once. Sequenced sample: PBMCs. The source is a woman between 18 and 30 years old in good health and CMV-seropositive.

V usage is TRBV19 and J usage is TRBJ1-1; D possibly corresponds to TRBD1 (5 bases). Between the trimmed V and J ends, which lost 2 bases and 2 bases, there was a span of 12 bases. Per germline, CDR1 LNHDA and CDR2 SQIVND (reference sequence). This CDR3 comprises 15 residues. For the CDR3, the DNA is TGTGCCAGTAGTATATACGGGACTCCCAACACTGAAGCTTTCTTT. Protein sequence: CASSIYGTPNTEAFF.

The chain has TRBV5-8 and TRBJ2-7, with D unresolved. V gave up 0 bases and J gave up 6 bases, with 10 bases separating them. The germline V gene encodes CDR1 SGHTS and CDR2 YDEGEE. CDR3 length equals 13 residues. The CDR3 sequence is CASSLEDGSEQYF. The DNA for the CDR3 is TGTGCCAGCAGCTTGGAAGATGGCAGCGAGCAGTACTTC.

This clone was detected once. The rearrangement links TRBV5-1 to TRBJ2-5, with 8 bases matching TRBD2. Germline trimming cut 2 bases from V and 2 bases from J; bases unmatched to any gene: 5. Germline-derived CDR1 and CDR2 are SGHRS and YFSETQ. The CDR3 is 15 amino acids. CDR3 residues: CASSFRLAGQETQYF. DNA of the CDR3: TGCGCCAGCAGCTTTCGTTTAGCGGGACAAGAGACCCAGTACTTC.

The gene calls are TRBV5-1 and TRBJ2-5; possibly TRBD2 for D (7 bases). Germline CDR1 reads SGHRS; CDR2 reads YFSETQ. Between the trimmed V and J ends, which lost 4 bases and 5 bases, there was a span of 12 bases. This CDR3 has 13 amino acids. The CDR3 coding sequence is TGCGCCAGCAGCAACGGGGGGCCGGAGACCCAGTACTTC. Its translation: CASSNGGPETQYF.

This clone has only one observation. The rearrangement links TRBV6-6 to TRBJ1-6, with 9 bases matching TRBD1. Germline trimming cut 7 bases from V and 5 bases from J; bases unmatched to any gene: 9. The CDR3 extends over 16 amino acids. Germline CDR1 is MNHNY and CDR2 is SVGAGI (reference sequence). The DNA of the CDR3 is TGTGCCAGCAAAGACTACAGGGGGCTGGATAATTCACCCCTCCACTTT. Protein: CASKDYRGLDNSPLHF.

The chain is built from TRBV19 and TRBJ1-4, with 9 bases identical to TRBD1. The germline CDR1 and CDR2 sequences are LNHDA and SQIVND (reference sequence). V lost 3 bases and J lost 6; bases outside the gene matches: 5. CDR3 length: 15 amino acids. CDR3 sequence: CASSILDRGHEKLFF. The DNA of the CDR3 is TGTGCCAGTAGTATCCTGGACAGGGGCCATGAAAAACTGTTTTTT.

The chain employs TRBV27 and TRBJ2-4, with D perhaps matching TRBD2 (5 bases). There are 15 residues in the CDR3. The germline V and J ends were trimmed by 6 bases and 0 bases, with 12 bases remaining between them. Looked up from germline, CDR1 is MNHEY and CDR2 is SMNVEV (reference sequence). CDR3 region: CASSPGEQAKNIQYF. CDR3 sequence (DNA): TGTGCCAGCAGCCCCGGGGAGCAAGCCAAAAACATTCAGTACTTC.

This rearrangement joins TRBV6-1 to TRBJ1-4; the match to TRBD1 covers 11 bases. The CDR3 runs 15 residues. CDR1 is MNHNS, CDR2 SASEGT, per germline. V trimming: 8 bases; J trimming: 3 bases; junction bases outside the gene matches: 5. As DNA, the CDR3 is TGTGCCAGCGGGGACAGGGGGTTTGCTAATGAAAAACTGTTTTTT. This sequence encodes CASGDRGFANEKLFF.

The CDR3 DNA is TGCGCCAGCAGCTGGACTAGCGGGGGGGTTCAAGAGACCCAGTACTTC. Translation: CASSWTSGGVQETQYF. The chain carries TRBV5-1 and TRBJ2-5, with TRBD2 matching 15 bases. V lost 3 bases to trimming and J lost 2 bases; unmatched junction nucleotides: 2. The CDR3 loop spans 16 amino acids. CDR1 SGHRS and CDR2 YFSETQ come from the germline V gene.

This clone was observed once. This chain uses TRBV27 with TRBJ1-1, with 8 bases matching TRBD1. With 8 bases clipped from V and 5 bases from J, the junction kept 4 bases outside the gene matches. CDR1 MNHEY and CDR2 SMNVEV come from the germline V gene (reference sequence). The CDR3 contains 12 residues. This CDR3 is CASSTGVTEAFF. DNA of the CDR3: TGTGCCAGCTCGACAGGGGTTACTGAAGCTTTCTTT.

V usage is TRBV11-3 and J usage is TRBJ2-2; a possible D gene is TRBD2 (5 bases). The CDR3 is 16 amino acids. V was cut by 0 bases and J by 6 bases, with 14 bases left in between. CDR1 is SGHNT and CDR2 is YENEEA in the germline V gene. CDR3 protein: CASSLDRVGKAGELFF. The DNA of the CDR3 is TGTGCCAGCAGCTTAGATCGGGTCGGGAAAGCCGGGGAGCTGTTTTTT. The full variable domain, with the rest looked up from reference TRBV11-3 and TRBJ2-2, is EAGVVQSPRYKIIEKKQPVAFWCNPISGHNTLYWYLQNLGQGPELLIRYENEEAVDDSQLPKDRFSAERLKGVDSTLKIQPAELGDSAVYLCASSLDRVGKAGELFFGEGSRLTVL.

The chain employs TRBV28 and TRBJ1-1; 8 bases line up with TRBD1. CDR3 length equals 14 residues. With V trimmed by 5 bases and J by 6 bases, 8 bases remained unmatched. From germline, CDR1 is MDHEN and CDR2 SYDVKM. The CDR3 bases are TGTGCCAGCAGTACCTACAGGGGGAAAGCTGAAGCTTTCTTT. Translation gives CASSTYRGKAEAFF.

The chain links TRBV12-5 to TRBJ1-2, with TRBD1 matching over 10 bases. The CDR3 covers 15 residues. Germline V gives CDR1 LGHNT, CDR2 FRNRAP. The V and J ends lost 6 bases and 2 bases, in that order; junction bases with no gene match: 6. CDR3 DNA: TGTGCTAGTGGCCCCGACAGGGGGCTAAACTATGGCTACACCTTC. It codes for CASGPDRGLNYGYTF. Full variable domain (missing parts from reference TRBV12-5 and TRBJ1-2): DARVTQTPRHKVTEMGQEVTMRCQPILGHNTVFWYRQTMMQGLELLAYFRNRAPLDDSGMPKDRFSAEMPDATLATLKIQPSEPRDSAVYFCASGPDRGLNYGYTFGSGTRLTVV.

Remarks on this clone: Other nucleotide sequences in the sample specify the same CDR3. J is TRBJ2-5 and V is TRBV7-3; 12 bases are a match to TRBD2. Germline V gene sequence: CDR1 SGHTA, CDR2 FQGTGA. This CDR3 has 15 amino acids. The J segment lost 1 base and the V segment lost 5 bases, leaving 2 bases of the junction unmatched. CDR3 sequence: CASSRTSGAQETQYF. The CDR3 DNA reads as TGTGCCAGCAGCCGGACTAGCGGGGCCCAAGAGACCCAGTACTTC.

The chain has TRBV6-5 and TRBJ2-3; D may be TRBD2 (5 bases). Trimming cost V 2 bases and J 1 base, with 10 bases left between them. CDR3 length: 15 amino acids. In germline, CDR1 is MNHEY, CDR2 SVGAGI. CDR3 protein: CASSYRVGGTDTQYF. CDR3 bases: TGTGCCAGCAGTTACCGGGTCGGGGGCACAGATACGCAGTATTTT.

This chain joins TRBV30 and TRBJ1-2; D may be TRBD1 (5 bases). CDR1 and CDR2 from the germline V gene are GTSNPN and SVGIG (reference sequence). This CDR3 comprises 16 residues. V dropped 2 bases and J dropped 4 bases, with 20 bases sitting between them. The CDR3 DNA sequence: TGTGCCTGGAGTCCCCGCGGGGGGGAGGGTCCCTATGGCTACACCTTC. Protein sequence: CAWSPRGGEGPYGYTF.

The V and J genes are TRBV11-2 and TRBJ1-2; D is unresolved. Trimming took off 4 bases at V and 8 bases at J, with 14 bases between the two ends. The V gene's germline CDR1 is SGHAT and CDR2 FQNNGV. This CDR3 comprises 13 residues. CDR3 nucleotide sequence: TGTGCCAGCAGCTCGCGCAGGCTCGTAGGCTACACCTTC. Amino acids: CASSSRRLVGYTF.

The J gene is TRBJ2-7, the V gene TRBV6-5; 7 bases match TRBD1. CDR1 is MNHEY, CDR2 SVGAGI, per germline. J lost 7 bases, V lost 6 bases, and 6 bases had no gene match. This CDR3 contains 12 residues. The CDR3 DNA sequence: TGTGCCAGCAGCTCACAGGGGCGAGAGCAGTACTTC. Its translation is CASSSQGREQYF.

The CDR3 DNA sequence: TGTGCCACCGACATACAGGGGGCGATAGGCGAGCAGTACTTC. Its translation: CATDIQGAIGEQYF. V is TRBV7-9 and J is TRBJ2-7, with 9 bases that match TRBD1. V was clipped by 10 bases and J by 6 bases; unmatched bases: 13. This CDR3 contains 14 residues. Germline V gene sequence: CDR1 SEHNR, CDR2 FQNEAQ (reference sequence).

The V gene is TRBV2, the J gene TRBJ1-6, with TRBD1 matching over 7 bases. This CDR3 has 13 residues. Germline V gives CDR1 SNHLY, CDR2 FYNNEI. J was trimmed by 6 bases and V by 10 bases; bases with no gene match: 6. As DNA, the CDR3 is TGTGCCAATACCCGGGACAGTAATTCACCCCTCCACTTT. It encodes CANTRDSNSPLHF.